The source of this TCR beta chain is a study of blood T cell repertoires in COVID-19. The wider study: The study drew acute and convalescent COVID-19 samples from the United States, Italy and Spain. PBMCs, B-cell-depleted T cells, or T cells were the source of the cDNA or gDNA that made up the material.

V was clipped by 7 bases and J by 1 base; unmatched bases: 6. The length of the CDR3 is 14 residues. Per germline, CDR1 SNHLY and CDR2 FYNNEI. In the original processing: Reference gene primer amplification gave estimated nucleated cell counts. Libraries were prepared by immunoSEQ multiplex PCR; TCRdb keeps only in-frame clonotypes and omits some of them. V, J and clone size are taken as reported in that table, and D and trimming were inferred from the DNA itself. The sample includes more than 250,000 clones, 70% to 90% of them seen just once. Sequenced: peripheral blood. This sequence joins TRBV2 and TRBJ1-1; 7 nucleotides line up with TRBD1. The clonotype was recovered from a human donor in a cohort sampled during active COVID-19. CDR3 coding DNA: TGTGCCAGCATCACGGGACAGTGGAACACTGAAGCTTTCTTT. Translation: CASITGQWNTEAFF.